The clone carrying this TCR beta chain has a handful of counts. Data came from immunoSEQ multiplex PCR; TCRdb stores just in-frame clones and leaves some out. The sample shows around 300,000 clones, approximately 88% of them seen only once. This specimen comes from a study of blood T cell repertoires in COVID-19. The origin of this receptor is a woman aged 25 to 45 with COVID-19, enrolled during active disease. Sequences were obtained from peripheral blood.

The CDR3 is CSARYRAYGYTF. The CDR3 nucleotides are TGCAGCGCACGCTACAGGGCCTATGGCTACACCTTC. The V call is TRBV29-1, the J call TRBJ1-2; D might be TRBD1 (6 bases). The germline V gene has CDR1 SQVTM and CDR2 ANQGSEA. This CDR3 is built from 12 residues. V gave up 7 bases and J gave up 4 bases, with 13 bases separating them.